Listed here are 10 T cell receptor beta chains from one sample, sequenced in a study of blood T cell repertoires in COVID-19. Method: immunoSEQ multiplex PCR; TCRdb's copy keeps in-frame clones and lacks some. The sample lists 150,000 to 200,000 clones; 75% to 85% were seen once. Sequenced: PBMCs or T cells enriched from blood (not recorded which). The receptors were gathered from a woman aged 45-59 years with acute COVID-19.

V is TRBV18 and J is TRBJ1-6; 7 bases agree with TRBD1. The junction had 3 bases not matched to a gene; V was cut back by 4 bases and J by 6 bases. CDR3 length: 14 amino acids. The germline V gene has CDR1 KGHSH and CDR2 LQKENI. The CDR3 region has the DNA TGTGCCAGCTCACAGGGACAGATTAATTCACCCCTCCACTTT. This codes for CASSQGQINSPLHF. The complete variable domain, with remaining parts taken from reference TRBV18 and TRBJ1-6, reads NAGVMQNPRHLVRRRGQEARLRCSPMKGHSHVYWYRQLPEEGLKFMVYLQKENIIDESGMPKERFSAEFPKEGPSILRIQQVVRGDSAAYFCASSQGQINSPLHFGNGTRLTVT.

This clone was picked up a small number of times. The V call is TRBV21-1, the J call TRBJ2-5; the listed D gene, TRBD2, was not tested against the DNA. TRBV21-1 is described as a pseudogene. CDR3 size: 14 residues. The CDR3 loop is CASSRIGGGETQYF. In DNA, the CDR3 is TGTGCCAGCAGCCGAATTGGGGGAGGGGAGACCCAGTACTTC.

This clone has only one observation. V is TRBV7-6 and J is TRBJ1-1; D is possibly TRBD1 (5 bases). Germline CDR1 SGHVS, CDR2 FNYEAQ. The CDR3 extends over 15 amino acids. Trimming removed 5 bases at V and 0 bases at J, with 13 bases between. The CDR3 loop is CASSHRDRMNTEAFF. CDR3 DNA: TGTGCCAGCAGCCATAGAGACAGAATGAACACTGAAGCTTTCTTT.

This chain uses TRBV27 with TRBJ2-2, with 10 bases aligning to TRBD1. This CDR3 is 16 amino acids long. Germline-derived CDR1 and CDR2 are MNHEY and SMNVEV (reference sequence). Trimming cost V 7 bases and J 7 bases; bases outside gene matches: 12. The CDR3 loop reads CASTLLAGQGHGELFF. In nucleotides, the CDR3 is TGTGCCAGCACCCTACTGGCGGGACAGGGGCACGGGGAGCTGTTTTTT.

This clone occurred once. The gene calls are TRBV15 and TRBJ1-1; D perhaps matches TRBD1 (6 bases). There are 13 residues in the CDR3. In germline, CDR1 is LNHNV, CDR2 YYDKDF (reference sequence). Trimming took 2 bases from V and 4 from J, leaving 8 bases between them. The chain's CDR3 is CATSRTGLTEAFF. DNA for the CDR3: TGTGCCACCAGCAGAACAGGGCTCACTGAAGCTTTCTTT.

This rearrangement joins TRBV9 to TRBJ2-5; D not resolved. The CDR3 runs 16 residues. The germline V gene encodes CDR1 SGDLS and CDR2 YYNGEE. V was cut by 0 bases and J by 0 bases, with 12 bases left in between. The CDR3 spells CASSVGVRDNQETQYF. For the CDR3, the DNA is TGTGCCAGCAGCGTAGGGGTTAGAGACAACCAAGAGACCCAGTACTTC.

The genes are TRBV13 and TRBJ2-5; 11 positions match TRBD2. Trimming cost V 4 bases and J 3 bases; bases outside gene matches: 10. CDR1 and CDR2 (germline): PRHDT, FYEKMQ (reference sequence). The CDR3 spans 17 residues. This CDR3 reads CASSSTAGTSGKETQYF. In DNA, the CDR3 is TGTGCCAGCAGCTCTACTGCCGGGACTAGCGGAAAAGAGACCCAGTACTTC.

The rearrangement uses TRBV7-2 and TRBJ1-2; D perhaps matches TRBD1 (5 bases). The CDR3 covers 16 residues. V lost 1 base and J 5 bases, leaving 17 bases between the germline ends. Germline-derived CDR1 and CDR2 are SGHTA and FQGNSA. DNA for the CDR3: TGTGCCAGCAGCTTAGGACACCAGGGTGGGAGGTATGGCTACACCTTC. This translates into CASSLGHQGGRYGYTF. The complete variable domain, with remaining parts taken from reference TRBV7-2 and TRBJ1-2, reads GAGVSQSPSNKVTEKGKDVELRCDPISGHTALYWYRQSLGQGLEFLIYFQGNSAPDKSGLPSDRFSAERTGGSVSTLTIQRTQQEDSAVYLCASSLGHQGGRYGYTFGSGTRLTVV.

V usage is TRBV2 and J usage is TRBJ1-3; D gene ambiguous. The CDR3 loop spans 13 amino acids. Germline assignment: CDR1 SNHLY and CDR2 FYNNEI. Trimming removed 2 bases at V and 6 bases at J, with 8 bases between. CDR3 DNA: TGTGCCAGCAGTGAACAAAACACAAACACCATATATTTT. As protein: CASSEQNTNTIYF.

The chain recombines TRBV11-2 with TRBJ2-3; 12 bases are shared with TRBD1. CDR3 length equals 17 residues. From germline, CDR1 is SGHAT and CDR2 FQNNGV. Trimming took 1 base from V and 2 from J; bases not matched to a gene: 4. In nucleotides, the CDR3 is TGTGCCAGCAGCTTAGTGGGACAGGGGGCCTTCACAGATACGCAGTATTTT. Protein: CASSLVGQGAFTDTQYF.